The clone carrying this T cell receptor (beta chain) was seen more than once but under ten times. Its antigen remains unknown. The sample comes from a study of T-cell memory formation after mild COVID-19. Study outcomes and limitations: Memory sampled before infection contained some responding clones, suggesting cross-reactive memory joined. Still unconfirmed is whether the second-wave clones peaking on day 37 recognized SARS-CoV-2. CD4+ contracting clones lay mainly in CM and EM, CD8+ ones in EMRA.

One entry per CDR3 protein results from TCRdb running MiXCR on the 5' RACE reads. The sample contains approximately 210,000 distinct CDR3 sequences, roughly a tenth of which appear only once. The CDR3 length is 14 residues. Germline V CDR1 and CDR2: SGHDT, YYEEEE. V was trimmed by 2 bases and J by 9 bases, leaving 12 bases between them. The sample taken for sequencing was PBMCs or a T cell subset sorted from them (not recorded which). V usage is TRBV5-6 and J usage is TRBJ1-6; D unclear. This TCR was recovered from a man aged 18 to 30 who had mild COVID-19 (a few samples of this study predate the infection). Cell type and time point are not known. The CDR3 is CASSFRVLASPLHF. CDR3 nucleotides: TGTGCCAGCAGCTTCCGGGTTTTAGCTTCACCCCTCCACTTT.